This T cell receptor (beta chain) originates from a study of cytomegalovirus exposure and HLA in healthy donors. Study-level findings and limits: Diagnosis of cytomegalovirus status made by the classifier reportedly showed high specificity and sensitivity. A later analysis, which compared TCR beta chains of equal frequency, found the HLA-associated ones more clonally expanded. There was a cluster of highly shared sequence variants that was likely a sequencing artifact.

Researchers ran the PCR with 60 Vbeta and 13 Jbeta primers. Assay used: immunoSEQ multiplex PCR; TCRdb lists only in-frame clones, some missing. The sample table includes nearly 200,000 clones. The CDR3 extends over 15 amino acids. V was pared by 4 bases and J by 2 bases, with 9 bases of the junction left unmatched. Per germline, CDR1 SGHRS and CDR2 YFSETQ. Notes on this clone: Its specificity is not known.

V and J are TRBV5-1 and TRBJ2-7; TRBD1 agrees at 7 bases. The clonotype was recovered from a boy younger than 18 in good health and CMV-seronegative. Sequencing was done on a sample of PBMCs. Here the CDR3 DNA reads TGCGCCAGCAGCAGCGGACAGGTAACCCCCTACGAGCAGTACTTC. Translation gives CASSSGQVTPYEQYF.